The TCR beta chain described here comes from a study of cytomegalovirus exposure and HLA in healthy donors. Whole-study findings and limits: In vitro checks showed that a few CMV-associated chains really do target CMV antigens. Serostatus for CMV was the only available immune exposure information.

CDR3 length equals 18 residues. Per germline, CDR1 SEHNR and CDR2 FQNEAQ (reference sequence). J lost 2 bases, V lost 5 bases, and 12 bases had no gene match. The PCR was carried out with 60 Vbeta primers and 13 Jbeta primers. TCRdb's copy holds only in-frame clones and misses some; the assay was immunoSEQ multiplex PCR. The sample lists roughly 96,000 clones, 65% to 80% seen once, with 12% to 15% in the top ten. Points on this clone: Its target is not known.

This receptor was identified in a woman aged 70-85 years in good health and CMV-seropositive. V usage is TRBV7-9 and J usage is TRBJ2-5; 12 bases line up with TRBD1. The source material was PBMCs. The DNA of the CDR3 is TGTGCCAGCAGCCTGACGGGACAGGGGGCGAGGGGACAAGAGACCCAGTACTTC. Its protein is CASSLTGQGARGQETQYF. The complete variable domain, with remaining parts taken from reference TRBV7-9 and TRBJ2-5, reads DTGVSQNPRHKITKRGQNVTFRCDPISEHNRLYWYRQTLGQGPEFLTYFQNEAQLEKSRLLSDRFSAERPKGSFSTLEIQRTEQGDSAMYLCASSLTGQGARGQETQYFGPGTRLLVL.